This TCR beta chain emerged from a study of T cell repertoires in cytomegalovirus infection. This clonotype appeared many times. TCRdb fed the reads into MiXCR, producing one record per CDR3 protein. The sample carries around 230,000 distinct CDR3 sequences, roughly 6.5% recorded once. The CDR3 is 11 residues long. V lost 5 bases and J 8 bases, leaving 9 bases between the germline ends. Germline V gene data show CDR1 as MDHEN and CDR2 as SYDVKM. The rearrangement joins TRBV28 to TRBJ1-2; D is perhaps TRBD1 (5 bases). The sample comprised PBMCs. The receptor was isolated from a human donor in good health (CMV status not recorded). Some clones in this sample may be carry-over from other donors' samples. The CDR3 DNA reads as TGTGCCAGCAGTACGACAGACGGCTACACCTTC. This codes for CASSTTDGYTF.